The next 7 T cell receptor beta chains were all read from a single sample in a study of blood T cell repertoires in COVID-19. TCRdb keeps only in-frame clones here, not all; method: immunoSEQ multiplex PCR. Of more than 300,000 clones listed, roughly 80% were seen once; the top ten hold approximately 5.4%. Sequencing input: PBMCs or T cells enriched from blood (not recorded which). The receptors were sampled from a woman aged 50 to 60 who had recovered from COVID-19.

The chain employs TRBV19 and TRBJ2-7; possibly TRBD1 for D (5 bases). Looked up from germline, CDR1 is LNHDA and CDR2 is SQIVND (reference sequence). This CDR3 has 13 residues. The V end lost 4 bases, the J end lost 6 bases, and 13 bases lay between the germline ends. DNA of the CDR3: TGTGCCAGTAGTAGTCAGGGCGCCGCCGAGCAGTACTTC. It codes for CASSSQGAAEQYF.

V and J are TRBV12-3 or TRBV12-4 and TRBJ2-3; D unresolved. With 5 bases removed from V and 3 bases from J, the gap between germline ends came to 3 bases. The CDR3 is 11 amino acids. The CDR3 loop reads CASSPTDTQYF. The CDR3 DNA follows: TGTGCCAGCAGTCCTACAGATACGCAGTATTTT.

The CDR3 DNA reads TGTGCCAGCAGCACCCCAGAGGCAGATACGCAGTATTTT. Encoded protein: CASSTPEADTQYF. The V call is TRBV7-2, the J call TRBJ2-3; D is undetermined. Per the germline V gene, CDR1 is SGHTA and CDR2 is FQGNSA. The length of the CDR3 is 13 residues. Trimming cost V 5 bases and J 4 bases, with 10 bases left between them.

This chain joins TRBV5-1 and TRBJ2-2; TRBD2 might be the D (6 bases). The V gene's germline CDR1 is SGHRS and CDR2 YFSETQ. With 6 bases removed from V and 2 bases from J, the gap between germline ends came to 17 bases. There are 16 residues in the CDR3. CDR3 sequence reads: CASKIRGGTNTGELFF. CDR3 nucleotide sequence: TGCGCCAGCAAGATTAGAGGCGGGACTAACACCGGGGAGCTGTTTTTT.

This chain uses TRBV6-2 or TRBV6-3 with TRBJ1-1, with D unresolved. CDR3 length equals 14 residues. CDR1 is MNHEY and CDR2 is SVGEGT in the germline V gene. V shed 2 bases and J shed 1 base, with 8 bases lying between them. The chain's CDR3 is CASSYRFSNTEAFF. The CDR3 nucleotides read TGTGCCAGCAGTTACCGGTTCTCGAACACTGAAGCTTTCTTT.

The V call is TRBV5-6, the J call TRBJ2-7; 12 bases are a match to TRBD2. The length of the CDR3 is 17 residues. The ends lost 1 base at V and 5 bases at J; junction bases unmatched: 10. Germline values: CDR1 SGHDT, CDR2 YYEEEE. CDR3 residues: CASSLLRLAGGLNEQYF. CDR3 DNA sequence: TGTGCCAGCAGCTTGCTGCGCCTAGCGGGAGGGCTGAACGAGCAGTACTTC.

The chain recombines TRBV3-1 (or the pseudogene TRBV3-2) with TRBJ2-5, with TRBD2 as a possible D gene (6 bases). CDR1 is LGHDT and CDR2 is YNNKEL in the germline V gene (reference sequence). The CDR3 sequence is 16 residues long. Trimming left V 0 bases short and J 1 base short, with 12 bases between. The CDR3 region has the DNA TGTGCCAGCAGCCAAGAAATCGGCGGGATCCAAGAGACCCAGTACTTC. This codes for CASSQEIGGIQETQYF.